This T cell receptor beta chain was captured in a study of OX40 agonist ivuxolimab in advanced cancers. Study-wide context: Hepatocellular carcinoma, melanoma, renal cell or head and neck cancer was diagnosed in the dose-escalation patients. Antecedent anti-PD-1, anti-PD-L1 or anti-CTLA-4 therapy was permissible, with under 50% having received some. Findings and caveats of the study: Among T cells, CD8+ cells averaged more expanded clones than CD4+ cells. At 0.1 to 3.0 mg/kg, CD4+ and CD8+ blood T cells expanded clonally by week 6.

Worth noting for this clone: No antigen is known for it.

The method was immunoSEQ multiplex PCR; TCRdb's version includes in-frame clones alone and lacks a portion of them. This table holds fewer than 90,000 clones, 91% found once. The CDR3 is made up of 14 amino acids. Germline trimming cut 4 bases from V and 2 bases from J; bases unmatched to any gene: 1. Per the germline V gene, CDR1 is SGHRS and CDR2 is YFSETQ. The origin of this receptor is an adult with an advanced solid tumor such as melanoma, head and neck, liver or kidney cancer. The gene calls are TRBV5-1 and TRBJ1-2; 11 bases agree with TRBD1. Sequencing used CD4+ or CD8+ T cells sorted from blood, obtained in a trial of the OX40 agonist ivuxolimab. CDR3 amino acids: CASSRDRGNYGYTF. Written as DNA, the CDR3 is TGCGCCAGCAGCCGGGACAGGGGGAACTATGGCTACACCTTC.